These T cell receptor beta chains were read from a single sample in a study of blood T cell repertoires in COVID-19. Sequencing used immunoSEQ multiplex PCR; TCRdb keeps in-frame clones, though not all of them. The repertoire has 150,000 to 200,000 clones, 84% of them found once; the top ten carry 13% to 15%. Source material: peripheral blood. These receptors came from a man in his late teens or twenties with active or convalescent COVID-19. Both conserved end residues are part of each CDR3. A D gene is named only where the DNA matches it firmly. Size is stated for part of the rows, as once, few or many counts, or as a class when the clone is expanded.

j_call d_call clone_size v_call cdr3_aa cdr3_nt
TRBJ1-4 NA NA TRBV15 CATSRLGGAVEKLFF TGTGCCACCAGCAGGTTGGGGGGGGCTGTTGAAAAACTGTTTTTT
TRBJ1-2 TRBD1 NA TRBV5-7 CASSSTGVPYGYTF TGTGCCAGCAGCTCTACAGGGGTCCCCTATGGCTACACCTTC
TRBJ2-3 NA NA TRBV3-1/TRBV3-2 CASSQFSEVPDTQYF TGTGCCAGCAGCCAATTTAGCGAGGTTCCAGATACGCAGTATTTT
TRBJ1-2 TRBD1 few TRBV2 CASSLDRGRGGYTF TGTGCCAGCAGCCTAGACAGGGGGCGAGGTGGCTACACCTTC
TRBJ2-5 TRBD2 NA TRBV28 CASSLGQGVGGSPRFTQYF TGTGCCAGCAGTTTAGGACAAGGTGTTGGCGGGAGCCCCCGGTTTACCCAGTACTTC
TRBJ2-5 TRBD2 NA TRBV30 CAWSVGREGRKTQYF TGTGCCTGGAGTGTAGGACGGGAGGGCCGAAAGACCCAGTACTTC
TRBJ2-1 TRBD2 NA TRBV5-1 CASSPGGLAGDNEQFF TGCGCCAGCAGCCCCGGAGGACTAGCGGGGGACAATGAGCAGTTCTTC
TRBJ1-6 TRBD1 NA TRBV3-1/TRBV3-2 CASRYGQGSSPLHF TGTGCCAGCAGATACGGACAGGGGAGTTCACCCCTCCACTTT
TRBJ2-1 TRBD2 NA TRBV4-3 CASSPALAGYNEQFF TGCGCCAGCAGCCCCGCCCTAGCGGGATACAATGAGCAGTTCTTC
TRBJ1-1 NA NA TRBV11-2 CASRQGLTEAFF TGTGCCAGCAGGCAGGGACTCACTGAAGCTTTCTTT
TRBJ1-1 TRBD1 NA TRBV11-1 CASSLAWTGRNTEAFF TGTGCCAGCAGCTTAGCGTGGACAGGACGGAACACTGAAGCTTTCTTT
TRBJ2-5 NA NA TRBV3-1/TRBV3-2 CASSQANQEETQYF TGTGCCAGCAGCCAAGCGAACCAGGAAGAGACCCAGTACTTC
TRBJ1-1 NA NA TRBV6-5 CASSPPQGLNTEAFF TGTGCCAGCAGTCCACCCCAGGGGTTGAACACTGAAGCTTTCTTT
TRBJ2-5 NA NA TRBV7-2 CASSLQGRETQYF TGTGCCAGCAGCTTACAGGGAAGGGAGACCCAGTACTTC
TRBJ2-5 NA NA TRBV5-1 CASSLAAGIRETQYF TGCGCCAGCAGCTTGGCCGCAGGGATCAGAGAGACCCAGTACTTC
TRBJ1-4 NA NA TRBV28 CASSFGARSEKLFF TGTGCCAGCAGTTTTGGGGCCAGGTCCGAAAAACTGTTTTTT
TRBJ1-3 NA NA TRBV11-2 CASSLDHPGLTGNTIYF TGTGCCAGCAGCTTAGATCATCCGGGTTTGACTGGAAACACCATATATTTT